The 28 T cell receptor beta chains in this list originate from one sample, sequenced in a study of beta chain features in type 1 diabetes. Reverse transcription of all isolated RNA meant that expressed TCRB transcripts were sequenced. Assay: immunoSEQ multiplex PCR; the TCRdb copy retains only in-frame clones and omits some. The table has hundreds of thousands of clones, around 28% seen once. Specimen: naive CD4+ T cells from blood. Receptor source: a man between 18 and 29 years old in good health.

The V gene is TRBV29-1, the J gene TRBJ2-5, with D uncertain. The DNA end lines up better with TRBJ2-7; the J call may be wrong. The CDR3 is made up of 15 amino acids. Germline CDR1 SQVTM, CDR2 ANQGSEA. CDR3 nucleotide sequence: TGCAGCGTAGGCCGAGACACCTACAGCTCCTACGAGCAGTACTTC. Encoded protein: CSVGRDTYSSYEQYF.

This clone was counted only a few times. CDR3 nucleotides: TGCGCCAGCAGCTTGGCCGTAGCGGGAAGTTTAACCGGGGAGCTGTTTTTT. This encodes CASSLAVAGSLTGELFF. The rearrangement joins TRBV5-1 to TRBJ2-2; 8 positions agree with TRBD2. The CDR3 totals 17 residues. The ends lost 0 bases at V and 5 bases at J; junction bases unmatched: 9. Germline CDR1 is SGHRS and CDR2 is YFSETQ.

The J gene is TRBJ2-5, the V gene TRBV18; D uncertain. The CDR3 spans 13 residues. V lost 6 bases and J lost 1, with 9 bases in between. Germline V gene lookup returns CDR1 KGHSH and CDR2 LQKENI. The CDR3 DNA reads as TGTGCCAGCTCGGGTACGTCCCAAGAGACCCAGTACTTC. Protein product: CASSGTSQETQYF.

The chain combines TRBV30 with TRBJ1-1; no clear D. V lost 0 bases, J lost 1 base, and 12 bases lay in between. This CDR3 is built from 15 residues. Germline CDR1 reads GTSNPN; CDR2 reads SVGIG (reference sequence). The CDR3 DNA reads TGTGCCTGGAGTGTACGTGGTGCCTCGAACACTGAAGCTTTCTTT. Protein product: CAWSVRGASNTEAFF.

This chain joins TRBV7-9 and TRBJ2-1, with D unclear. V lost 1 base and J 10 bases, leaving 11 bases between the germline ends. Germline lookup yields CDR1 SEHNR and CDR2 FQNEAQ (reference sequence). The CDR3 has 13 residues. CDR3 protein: CASSLVVLGEQFF. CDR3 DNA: TGTGCCAGCAGCTTAGTCGTCCTGGGGGAGCAGTTCTTC. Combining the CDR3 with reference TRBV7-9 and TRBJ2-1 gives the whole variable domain DTGVSQNPRHKITKRGQNVTFRCDPISEHNRLYWYRQTLGQGPEFLTYFQNEAQLEKSRLLSDRFSAERPKGSFSTLEIQRTEQGDSAMYLCASSLVVLGEQFFGPGTRLTVL.

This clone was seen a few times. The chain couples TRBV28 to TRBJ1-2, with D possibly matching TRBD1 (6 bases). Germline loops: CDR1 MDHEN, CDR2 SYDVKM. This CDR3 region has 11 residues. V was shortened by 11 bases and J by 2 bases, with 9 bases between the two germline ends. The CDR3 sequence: CAGGQNYGYTF. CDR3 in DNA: TGTGCCGGCGGACAGAACTATGGCTACACCTTC.

The CDR3 region is CASSSGLAEQFF. The DNA for the CDR3 is TGTGCCAGCAGCTCGGGACTAGCGGAGCAGTTCTTC. This chain joins TRBV5-4 and TRBJ2-1; 10 nucleotides agree with TRBD2. The V and J ends lost 3 bases and 10 bases, in that order; junction bases with no gene match: 1. CDR1 SGHNT and CDR2 YYREEE come from the germline V gene (reference sequence). The CDR3 totals 12 residues.

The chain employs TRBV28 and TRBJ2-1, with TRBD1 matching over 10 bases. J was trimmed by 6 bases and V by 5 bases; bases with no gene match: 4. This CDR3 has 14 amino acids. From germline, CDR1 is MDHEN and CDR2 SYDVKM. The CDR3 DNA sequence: TGTGCCAGCAGTGGGACAGGGGTAATCAATGAGCAGTTCTTC. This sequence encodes CASSGTGVINEQFF.

The CDR3 loop reads CASSPSLAGVLTQYF. Here the CDR3 DNA reads TGTGCCAGCAGCCCCTCGCTAGCGGGAGTCTTGACGCAGTATTTT. The rearrangement uses TRBV14 and TRBJ2-3; 10 nucleotides agree with TRBD2. Germline CDR1 reads SGHDN; CDR2 reads FVKESK. After removal of 4 bases from V and 9 bases from J, the junction contained 10 bases not matched to a gene. CDR3 length equals 15 residues. The full variable domain, completed using reference TRBV14 and TRBJ2-3, is EAGVTQFPSHSVIEKGQTVTLRCDPISGHDNLYWYRRVMGKEIKFLLHFVKESKQDESGMPNNRFLAERTGGTYSTLKVQPAELEDSGVYFCASSPSLAGVLTQYFGPGTRLTVL.

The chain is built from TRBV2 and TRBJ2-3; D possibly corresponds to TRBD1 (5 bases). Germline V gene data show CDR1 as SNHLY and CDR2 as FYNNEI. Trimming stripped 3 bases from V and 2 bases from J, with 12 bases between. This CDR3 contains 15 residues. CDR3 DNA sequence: TGTGCCAGCAGTGACACAGGAAGCTTCACAGATACGCAGTATTTT. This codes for CASSDTGSFTDTQYF.

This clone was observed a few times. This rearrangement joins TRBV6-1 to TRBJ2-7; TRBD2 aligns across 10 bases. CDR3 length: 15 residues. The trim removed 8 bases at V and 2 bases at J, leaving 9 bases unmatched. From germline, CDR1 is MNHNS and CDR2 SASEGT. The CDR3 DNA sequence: TGTGCCAGCGTGGAGGGTCTAGCGGGAGCCTACGAGCAGTACTTC. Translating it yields CASVEGLAGAYEQYF.

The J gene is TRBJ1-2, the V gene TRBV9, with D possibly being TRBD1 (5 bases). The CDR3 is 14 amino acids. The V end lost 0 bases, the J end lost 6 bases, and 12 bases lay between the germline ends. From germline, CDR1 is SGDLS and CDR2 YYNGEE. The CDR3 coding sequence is TGTGCCAGCAGCGTAGGAGGGACGGGCCATGGCTACACCTTC. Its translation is CASSVGGTGHGYTF.

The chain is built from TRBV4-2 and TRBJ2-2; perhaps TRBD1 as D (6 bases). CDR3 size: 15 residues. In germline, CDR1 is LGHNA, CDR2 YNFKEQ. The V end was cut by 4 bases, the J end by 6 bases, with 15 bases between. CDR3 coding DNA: TGTGCCAGCAGCCCCGGACAGACGAAAGCCGGGGAGCTGTTTTTT. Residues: CASSPGQTKAGELFF.

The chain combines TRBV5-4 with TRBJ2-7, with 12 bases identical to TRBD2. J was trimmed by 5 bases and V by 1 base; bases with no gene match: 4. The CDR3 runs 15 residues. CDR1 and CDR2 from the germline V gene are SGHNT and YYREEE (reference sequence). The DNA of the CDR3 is TGTGCCAGCAGCTTGTCCAGGACTAGCGGGAACGAGCAGTACTTC. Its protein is CASSLSRTSGNEQYF.

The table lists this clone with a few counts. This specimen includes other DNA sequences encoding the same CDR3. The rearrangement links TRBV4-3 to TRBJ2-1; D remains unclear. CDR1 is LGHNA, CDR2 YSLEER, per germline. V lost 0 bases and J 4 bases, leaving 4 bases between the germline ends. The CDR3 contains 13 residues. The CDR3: CASSQDSYNEQFF. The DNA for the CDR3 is TGCGCCAGCAGCCAAGATAGTTACAATGAGCAGTTCTTC.

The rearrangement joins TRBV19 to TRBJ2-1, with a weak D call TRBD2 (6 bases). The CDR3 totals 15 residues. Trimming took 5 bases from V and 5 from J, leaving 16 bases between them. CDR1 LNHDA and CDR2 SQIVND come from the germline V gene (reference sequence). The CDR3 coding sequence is TGTGCCAGTAGTTTGAGGGGACTCGATAACAATGAGCAGTTCTTC. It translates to CASSLRGLDNNEQFF.

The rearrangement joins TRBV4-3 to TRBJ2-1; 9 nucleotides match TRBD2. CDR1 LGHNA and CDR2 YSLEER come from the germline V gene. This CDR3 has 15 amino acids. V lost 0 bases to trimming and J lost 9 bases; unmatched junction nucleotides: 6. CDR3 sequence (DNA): TGCGCCAGCAGCCAAGATACCCTAGCGGGAAGTGAGCAGTTCTTC. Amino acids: CASSQDTLAGSEQFF.

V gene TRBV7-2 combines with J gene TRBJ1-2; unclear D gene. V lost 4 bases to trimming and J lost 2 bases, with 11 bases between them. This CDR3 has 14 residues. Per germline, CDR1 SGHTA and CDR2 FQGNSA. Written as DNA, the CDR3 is TGTGCCAGCAGCTCCGGAGGACGGAACTATGGCTACACCTTC. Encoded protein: CASSSGGRNYGYTF.

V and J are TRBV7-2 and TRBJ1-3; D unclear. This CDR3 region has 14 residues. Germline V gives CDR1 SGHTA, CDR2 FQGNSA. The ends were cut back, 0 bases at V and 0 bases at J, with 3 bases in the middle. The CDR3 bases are TGTGCCAGCAGCTTAGCCAACTCTGGAAACACCATATATTTT. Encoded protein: CASSLANSGNTIYF.

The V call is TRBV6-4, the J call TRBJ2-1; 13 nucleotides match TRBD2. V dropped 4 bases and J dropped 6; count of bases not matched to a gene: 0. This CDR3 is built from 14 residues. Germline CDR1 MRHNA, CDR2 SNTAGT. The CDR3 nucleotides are TGTGCCAGCAGTGGGACTAGCGGGAGCAATGAGCAGTTCTTC. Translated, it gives CASSGTSGSNEQFF.

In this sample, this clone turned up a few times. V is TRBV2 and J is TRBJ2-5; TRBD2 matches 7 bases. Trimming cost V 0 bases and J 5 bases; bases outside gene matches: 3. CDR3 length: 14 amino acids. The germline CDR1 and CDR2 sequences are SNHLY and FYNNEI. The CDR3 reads CASSEAPGRETQYF. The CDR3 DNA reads TGTGCCAGCAGTGAAGCCCCCGGGAGGGAGACCCAGTACTTC. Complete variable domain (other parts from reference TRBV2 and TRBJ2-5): EPEVTQTPSHQVTQMGQEVILRCVPISNHLYFYWYRQILGQKVEFLVSFYNNEISEKSEIFDDQFSVERPDGSNFTLKIRSTKLEDSAMYFCASSEAPGRETQYFGPGTRLLVL.

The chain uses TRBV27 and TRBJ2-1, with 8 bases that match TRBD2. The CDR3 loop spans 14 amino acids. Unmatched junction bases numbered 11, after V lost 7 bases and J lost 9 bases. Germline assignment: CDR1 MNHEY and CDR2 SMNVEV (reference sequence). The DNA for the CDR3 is TGTGCCAGCACCCGCCTGATCAGCGGGAGTGAGCAGTTCTTC. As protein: CASTRLISGSEQFF.

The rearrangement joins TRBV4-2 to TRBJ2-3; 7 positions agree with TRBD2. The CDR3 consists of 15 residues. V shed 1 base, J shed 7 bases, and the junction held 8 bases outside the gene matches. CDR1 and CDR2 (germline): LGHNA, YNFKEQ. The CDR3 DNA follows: TGTGCCAGCAGCCAAGTATACCAGCGGGAAAATACGCAGTATTTT. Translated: CASSQVYQRENTQYF.

Here the CDR3 DNA reads TGTGCCAGCAGCAATAATCGGCTAGCGGGAGGGCCGGGGGAGCAGTACTTC. This translates into CASSNNRLAGGPGEQYF. The rearrangement uses TRBV21-1 and TRBJ2-7; the D call of TRBD2 is as the table states it, not checked on the DNA. TRBV21-1 is listed as a pseudogene. The CDR3 covers 17 residues.

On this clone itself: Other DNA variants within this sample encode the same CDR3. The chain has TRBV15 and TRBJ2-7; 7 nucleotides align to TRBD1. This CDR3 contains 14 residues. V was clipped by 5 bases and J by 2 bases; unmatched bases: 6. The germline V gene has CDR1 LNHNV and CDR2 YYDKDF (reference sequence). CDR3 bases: TGTGCCACCAGCCGTGACAGGGTAACCTACGAGCAGTACTTC. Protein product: CATSRDRVTYEQYF. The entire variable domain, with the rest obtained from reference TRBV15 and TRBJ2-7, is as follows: DAMVIQNPRYQVTQFGKPVTLSCSQTLNHNVMYWYQQKSSQAPKLLFHYYDKDFNNEADTPDNFQSRRPNTSFCFLDIRSPGLGDTAMYLCATSRDRVTYEQYFGPGTRLTVT.

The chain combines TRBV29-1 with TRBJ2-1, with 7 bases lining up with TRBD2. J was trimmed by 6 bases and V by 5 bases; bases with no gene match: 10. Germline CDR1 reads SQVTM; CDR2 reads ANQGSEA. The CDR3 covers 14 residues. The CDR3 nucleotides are TGCAGCGTTTTGGTGGGAGGGCCGGCCAATGAGCAGTTCTTC. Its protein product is CSVLVGGPANEQFF.

CDR3 in amino acids: CAWSSRGSEKLFF. CDR3 nucleotide sequence: TGTGCCTGGAGCAGCCGGGGGTCTGAAAAACTGTTTTTT. V is TRBV30 and J is TRBJ1-4; maybe TRBD1 (5 bases). The germline V and J ends were trimmed by 3 bases and 7 bases, with 12 bases remaining between them. The V gene's germline CDR1 is GTSNPN and CDR2 SVGIG (reference sequence). The CDR3 is 13 amino acids.

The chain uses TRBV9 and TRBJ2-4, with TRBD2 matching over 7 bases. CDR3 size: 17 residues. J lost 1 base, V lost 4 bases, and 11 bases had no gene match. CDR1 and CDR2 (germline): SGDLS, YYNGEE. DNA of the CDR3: TGTGCCAGCAGCCCGGGTGGCGGGAGCGGGGCCAAAAACATTCAGTACTTC. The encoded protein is CASSPGGGSGAKNIQYF.